The 15 T cell receptor beta chains listed next were all sequenced from one sample in a study of CD8+ T cells in alopecia areata. Treatment here: oral pan-JAK inhibitor, 5-10 mg twice daily. Extracted RNA was reverse transcribed, and the resulting cDNA served as sequencing template. TCRdb's table, derived via immunoSEQ multiplex PCR, lists solely in-frame clones and lacks some. Of nearly 200,000 clones in the sample, roughly 60% are singletons; the top ten hold about 5%. The sample here was CD4+ T cells sorted from blood, taken at week 24, from a patient treated with tofacitinib. Receptors were obtained from a human donor with alopecia areata.

This clone was detected only a few times. This chain uses TRBV4-1 with TRBJ2-5; D is possibly TRBD2 (5 bases). Germline V gene lookup returns CDR1 MGHRA and CDR2 YSYEKL. Deletions cut 0 bases from V and 4 bases from J, with 9 bases between. The CDR3 extends over 14 amino acids. CDR3 protein: CASSQEEDGETQYF. The CDR3 bases are TGCGCCAGCAGCCAAGAGGAGGACGGAGAGACCCAGTACTTC.

The chain combines TRBV5-6 with TRBJ2-2; D call uncertain. Germline V gene data show CDR1 as SGHDT and CDR2 as YYEEEE. The CDR3 is 16 residues long. Trimming took off 1 base at V and 2 bases at J, with 12 bases between the two ends. The CDR3 DNA reads TGTGCCAGCAGCTTGCGGGCTGGGATCAACACCGGGGAGCTGTTTTTT. It translates to CASSLRAGINTGELFF. Filled out from reference TRBV5-6 and TRBJ2-2, the complete variable domain reads DAGVTQSPTHLIKTRGQQVTLRCSPKSGHDTVSWYQQALGQGPQFIFQYYEEEERQRGNFPDRFSGHQFPNYSSELNVNALLLGDSALYLCASSLRAGINTGELFFGEGSRLTVL.

The J gene is TRBJ1-1, the V gene TRBV6-1; D ambiguous. Germline CDR1 MNHNS, CDR2 SASEGT. Trimming took off 4 bases at V and 4 bases at J, with 13 bases between the two ends. The CDR3 has 14 amino acids. This CDR3 reads CASSAHRRSTEAFF. The CDR3 nucleotides read TGTGCCAGCAGTGCTCACCGTAGGAGCACTGAAGCTTTCTTT.

This clone occurred a few times. The V gene is TRBV7-9, the J gene TRBJ1-1; D unclear. V was cut by 2 bases and J by 1 base, with 5 bases left in between. Germline loops: CDR1 SEHNR, CDR2 FQNEAQ (reference sequence). The CDR3 runs 13 residues. In DNA form, the CDR3 reads TGTGCCAGCAGCTTATCAGGGAACACTGAAGCTTTCTTT. Protein sequence: CASSLSGNTEAFF.

This clone was picked up a small number of times. V gene TRBV29-1 combines with J gene TRBJ2-7; 9 bases agree with TRBD2. Germline loops: CDR1 SQVTM, CDR2 ANQGSEA. The CDR3 runs to 13 residues. V was clipped by 7 bases and J by 1 base; unmatched bases: 5. In DNA form, the CDR3 reads TGCAGCGGGATGACTAGCGGATCCTACGAGCAGTACTTC. Protein sequence: CSGMTSGSYEQYF.

The chain couples TRBV25-1 to TRBJ2-7; D assignment may be TRBD1 or TRBD2 (5 bases each). Per germline, CDR1 MGHDK and CDR2 SYGVNS. This CDR3 is 15 amino acids long. With 5 bases removed from V and 6 bases from J, the gap between germline ends came to 20 bases. CDR3 nucleotide sequence: TGTGCCAGCAGTCATCCCGGGACCCTAATGGCCGAGCAGTACTTC. Translating gives CASSHPGTLMAEQYF.

The V and J genes are TRBV30 and TRBJ2-2, with 9 nucleotides matching TRBD2. The J segment lost 6 bases and the V segment lost 3 bases, leaving 8 bases of the junction unmatched. The CDR3 is 15 amino acids. Germline V gene data show CDR1 as GTSNPN and CDR2 as SVGIG (reference sequence). CDR3 region: CAWSPRIAGAGELFF. CDR3 nucleotide sequence: TGTGCCTGGAGCCCCAGGATAGCGGGAGCCGGGGAGCTGTTTTTT. The variable domain in full, completed from reference TRBV30 and TRBJ2-2, reads SQTIHQWPATLVQPVGSPLSLECTVEGTSNPNLYWYRQAAGRGLQLLFYSVGIGQISSEVPQNLSASRPQDRQFILSSKKLLLSDSGFYLCAWSPRIAGAGELFFGEGSRLTVL.

In DNA, the CDR3 is TGTGCCAGCAGTTTTAGGCAGGGAGCCCTCTACAATGAGCAGTTCTTC. Translating it yields CASSFRQGALYNEQFF. The chain carries TRBV27 and TRBJ2-1; D is possibly TRBD1 or TRBD2 (5 bases each). V lost 3 bases, J lost 3 bases, and 15 bases lay in between. CDR1 MNHEY and CDR2 SMNVEV come from the germline V gene (reference sequence). CDR3 size: 16 residues.

The sample holds a few counts of this clone. J is TRBJ2-7 and V is TRBV30; D unclear. CDR3 length: 11 amino acids. In germline, CDR1 is GTSNPN, CDR2 SVGIG (reference sequence). The V and J ends lost 2 bases and 5 bases respectively, with 7 bases between them. In nucleotides, the CDR3 is TGTGCCTGGAGTATGGTCGACGAGCAGTACTTC. It yields the protein CAWSMVDEQYF.

This chain links TRBV30 with TRBJ2-5; no definite D call. Germline V lookup: CDR1 GTSNPN, CDR2 SVGIG (reference sequence). V gave up 2 bases and J gave up 3 bases, with 16 bases separating them. The CDR3 covers 15 residues. The CDR3 reads CAWSNILSTEETQYF. The CDR3 DNA sequence: TGTGCCTGGAGTAATATTCTAAGCACCGAAGAGACCCAGTACTTC.

The DNA of the CDR3 is TGTGCCACCAGCAGACAGGGTACCACTGAAGCTTTCTTT. Translation: CATSRQGTTEAFF. The chain couples TRBV15 to TRBJ1-1, with a tentative D call TRBD1 (5 bases). V was pared by 2 bases and J by 4 bases, with 8 bases between. Looked up from germline, CDR1 is LNHNV and CDR2 is YYDKDF (reference sequence). The length of the CDR3 is 13 residues.

V usage is TRBV30 and J usage is TRBJ2-5; D is uncertain. CDR3 size: 13 residues. V was cut by 0 bases and J by 5 bases, with 10 bases left in between. The germline CDR1 and CDR2 sequences are GTSNPN and SVGIG (reference sequence). The CDR3 bases are TGTGCCTGGAGTGTACGCGGTTGGGAGACCCAGTACTTC. This codes for CAWSVRGWETQYF.

The V call is TRBV5-4, the J call TRBJ2-7; no firm D call. The CDR3 is made up of 16 amino acids. With 0 bases removed from V and 4 bases from J, the gap between germline ends came to 17 bases. Per the germline V gene, CDR1 is SGHNT and CDR2 is YYREEE (reference sequence). In DNA form, the CDR3 reads TGTGCCAGCAGCTTGGAACCAGGAGAATCCTGGTACGAGCAGTACTTC. Protein: CASSLEPGESWYEQYF.

This chain uses TRBV7-9 with TRBJ2-6; 7 bases map to TRBD2. J gave up 0 bases and V 4 bases, and 6 bases lay outside the gene matches. The germline gives CDR1 SEHNR, CDR2 FQNEAQ (reference sequence). This CDR3 is built from 17 residues. The chain's CDR3 is CASSSSGTFSGANVLTF. Written as DNA, the CDR3 is TGTGCCAGCAGCTCAAGCGGGACCTTCTCTGGGGCCAACGTCCTGACTTTC.

This clone was observed a few times. The chain is built from TRBV5-6 and TRBJ1-5; D is ambiguous. V was shortened by 0 bases and J by 3 bases, with 10 bases between the two germline ends. Germline V gene lookup returns CDR1 SGHDT and CDR2 YYEEEE. The CDR3 sequence is 15 residues long. The CDR3 sequence is CASSLGTKFNQPQHF. The CDR3 region has the DNA TGTGCCAGCAGCTTGGGGACGAAATTCAATCAGCCCCAGCATTTT.